This TCR beta chain is drawn from a study of blood T cell repertoires in COVID-19. Overall study: Material from acute and convalescent COVID-19 was sourced from the United States, Italy and Spain. Sources were T cells, B-cell-depleted T cells, or PBMCs; the material itself was cDNA or gDNA.

The count of this clone is one. The germline gives CDR1 SGHTA, CDR2 FQGNSA. The CDR3 has 16 residues. The junction had 4 bases not matched to a gene; V was cut back by 1 base and J by 2 bases. Profiling relied on immunoSEQ multiplex PCR, and the TCRdb table lists in-frame clones only, not all of them. Among tens of thousands of clones, around 81% were seen once, and the ten largest hold about 5%. This clonotype originated in a woman in her sixties or seventies with acute or convalescent COVID-19. The genes are TRBV7-2 and TRBJ1-5; 8 nucleotides line up with TRBD1. Material for sequencing was peripheral blood. CDR3 sequence reads: CASSLGGGQGNQPQHF. The CDR3 bases are TGTGCCAGCAGCTTAGGGGGGGGACAGGGCAATCAGCCCCAGCATTTT.